Below, 21 T cell receptor beta chains from the same sample are listed, as sequenced in a study of control samples from healthy donors and cancer patients. Profiled with immunoSEQ multiplex PCR; TCRdb holds only in-frame clones, not every one. The sample lists more than 85,000 clones; about 83% were seen once. Input material: blood. Source of these receptors: a woman between 45 and 65 years old in good health.

Of note for this clone: Other DNA sequences in this specimen translate into the identical CDR3. This rearrangement joins TRBV9 to TRBJ2-3; TRBD2 agrees at 7 bases. Germline CDR1 SGDLS, CDR2 YYNGEE. The CDR3 runs 15 residues. Germline trimming cut 0 bases from V and 3 bases from J; bases unmatched to any gene: 4. The CDR3 is CASSVVSGGTDTQYF. CDR3 DNA: TGTGCCAGCAGCGTAGTTTCGGGGGGAACAGATACGCAGTATTTT.

The V call is TRBV25-1, the J call TRBJ1-2; a possible D gene is TRBD1 (5 bases). The CDR3 contains 14 residues. Trimming shortened V by 0 bases and J by 6 bases, and 11 bases separated the two germline ends. Looked up from germline, CDR1 is MGHDK and CDR2 is SYGVNS. The CDR3 loop reads CASSEYGREHGYTF. CDR3 in DNA: TGTGCCAGCAGTGAATACGGCAGGGAGCATGGCTACACCTTC.

The chain couples TRBV9 to TRBJ2-2; 7 nucleotides match TRBD1. Germline V gene sequence: CDR1 SGDLS, CDR2 YYNGEE. The CDR3 runs to 15 residues. V lost 3 bases to trimming and J lost 3 bases; unmatched junction nucleotides: 5. This chain's CDR3 is CASSAGTVDTGELFF. For the CDR3, the DNA is TGTGCCAGCAGCGCGGGGACAGTGGACACCGGGGAGCTGTTTTTT.

This rearrangement joins TRBV5-1 to TRBJ1-2, with D possibly matching TRBD1 (6 bases). Trimming took 2 bases from V and 8 from J, leaving 28 bases between them. In germline, CDR1 is SGHRS, CDR2 YFSETQ. The CDR3 loop spans 18 amino acids. DNA of the CDR3: TGCGCCAGCAGCTTCAGCCTCAACCGACAGGTCCCTTCGGGCGGCTACACCTTC. It encodes CASSFSLNRQVPSGGYTF.

The chain couples TRBV29-1 to TRBJ1-4; tentatively, D is TRBD1 (5 bases). This CDR3 region has 13 residues. V lost 6 bases and J 4 bases, leaving 12 bases between the germline ends. The germline gives CDR1 SQVTM, CDR2 ANQGSEA. The CDR3 here is CSVRTSYNEKLFF. In DNA, the CDR3 is TGCAGCGTCAGGACATCTTATAATGAAAAACTGTTTTTT.

The gene calls are TRBV2 and TRBJ1-6; 9 positions match TRBD1. The CDR3 is made up of 14 amino acids. Germline CDR1 SNHLY, CDR2 FYNNEI. The J segment lost 6 bases and the V segment lost 6 bases, leaving 3 bases of the junction unmatched. The CDR3 sequence is CASRGQGTNSPLHF. CDR3 DNA sequence: TGTGCCAGCAGGGGACAGGGAACTAATTCACCCCTCCACTTT.

The rearrangement uses TRBV27 and TRBJ2-1; tentative D call: TRBD1 (5 bases). Per the germline V gene, CDR1 is MNHEY and CDR2 is SMNVEV (reference sequence). The V end was cut by 3 bases, the J end by 0 bases, with 18 bases between. This CDR3 contains 18 residues. CDR3 in DNA: TGTGCCAGCAGTTTTTATCTCCGTCAGGGCTACTCCTACAATGAGCAGTTCTTC. Its translation is CASSFYLRQGYSYNEQFF.

The rearrangement uses TRBV10-3 and TRBJ2-2; D remains ambiguous. The CDR3 sequence is 14 residues long. In germline, CDR1 is ENHRY, CDR2 SYGVKD. V was clipped by 3 bases and J by 7 bases, with 12 bases between them. Here the CDR3 reads CAISDFGKVGELFF. CDR3 nucleotide sequence: TGTGCCATCAGTGATTTTGGTAAAGTCGGGGAGCTGTTTTTT.

The chain combines TRBV30 with TRBJ2-3; 10 bases line up with TRBD2. This CDR3 has 14 residues. Germline CDR1 reads GTSNPN; CDR2 reads SVGIG (reference sequence). The trim removed 3 bases at V and 5 bases at J, leaving 5 bases unmatched. CDR3 amino acids: CAWRLAGAGDTQYF. Written as DNA, the CDR3 is TGTGCCTGGAGGCTAGCGGGAGCAGGAGATACGCAGTATTTT.

The J gene is TRBJ2-3, the V gene TRBV14; 11 bases line up with TRBD2. CDR1 and CDR2 (germline): SGHDN, FVKESK. J lost 5 bases, V lost 4 bases, and 2 bases had no gene match. CDR3 size: 14 residues. CDR3 in amino acids: CASSPGLAGDTQYF. The CDR3 nucleotides read TGTGCCAGCAGCCCAGGACTAGCGGGAGATACGCAGTATTTT.

V usage is TRBV7-2 and J usage is TRBJ1-5; TRBD1 agrees at 8 bases. There are 14 residues in the CDR3. V was clipped by 0 bases and J by 5 bases; unmatched bases: 0. CDR1 and CDR2 (germline): SGHTA, FQGNSA. The CDR3 here is CASSLATGDQPQHF. The DNA of the CDR3 is TGTGCCAGCAGCTTAGCGACAGGGGATCAGCCCCAGCATTTT.

V usage is TRBV7-8 and J usage is TRBJ2-7; D is unclear. Germline V CDR1 and CDR2: SGHVS, FQNEAQ. This CDR3 is 13 amino acids long. The germline V and J ends were trimmed by 0 bases and 4 bases, with 7 bases remaining between them. As DNA, the CDR3 is TGTGCCAGCAGCTTAGCGGCAGCATACGAGCAGTACTTC. The encoded protein is CASSLAAAYEQYF.

The chain couples TRBV19 to TRBJ1-5; no clear D. The CDR3 extends over 13 amino acids. The germline V gene has CDR1 LNHDA and CDR2 SQIVND (reference sequence). Trimming pared 2 bases from V and 6 bases from J, leaving 8 bases between. The CDR3 region has the DNA TGTGCCAGTAGTATAACGAGGGTTCAGCCCCAGCATTTT. Its protein product is CASSITRVQPQHF.

A few counts support this clone. J is TRBJ2-1 and V is TRBV21-1; the table's D call, TRBD2, has no DNA check behind it. TRBV21-1 is flagged as a pseudogene. CDR3 size: 14 residues. CDR3 loop: CASSKRSVGRARFF. The DNA for the CDR3 is TGTGCCAGCAGCAAACGGAGTGTAGGGAGAGCACGGTTCTTC.

This clone appeared a few times. The genes are TRBV7-8 and TRBJ1-3; D not certain. Germline-derived CDR1 and CDR2 are SGHVS and FQNEAQ. Deletions cut 3 bases from V and 7 bases from J, with 22 bases between. The CDR3 extends over 17 amino acids. CDR3 amino acids: CASSLRPGLDVSNTIYF. CDR3 nucleotides: TGTGCCAGCAGCTTGAGACCTGGGCTAGATGTTTCGAACACCATATATTTT. The entire variable domain, with the rest obtained from reference TRBV7-8 and TRBJ1-3, is as follows: GAGVSQSPRYKVAKRGQDVALRCDPISGHVSLFWYQQALGQGPEFLTYFQNEAQLDKSGLPSDRFFAERPEGSVSTLKIQRTQQEDSAVYLCASSLRPGLDVSNTIYFGEGSWLTVV.

This sequence joins TRBV9 and TRBJ2-3; D might be TRBD2 (6 bases). Germline V gene lookup returns CDR1 SGDLS and CDR2 YYNGEE. There are 16 residues in the CDR3. Trimming took off 0 bases at V and 6 bases at J, with 17 bases between the two ends. DNA for the CDR3: TGTGCCAGCAGCGTAGAGGAGGGAGGAGGGTCGGATACGCAGTATTTT. Translation gives CASSVEEGGGSDTQYF. The entire variable domain, with the rest obtained from reference TRBV9 and TRBJ2-3, is as follows: DSGVTQTPKHLITATGQRVTLRCSPRSGDLSVYWYQQSLDQGLQFLIQYYNGEERAKGNILERFSAQQFPDLHSELNLSSLELGDSALYFCASSVEEGGGSDTQYFGPGTRLTVL.

The chain is built from TRBV5-4 and TRBJ2-3, with D uncertain. The CDR3 sequence is 14 residues long. The V end lost 1 base, the J end lost 2 bases, and 8 bases lay between the germline ends. The germline V gene encodes CDR1 SGHNT and CDR2 YYREEE (reference sequence). The CDR3 coding sequence is TGTGCCAGCAGCTTGCGGACCGACACAGATACGCAGTATTTT. It is translated as CASSLRTDTDTQYF.

The table lists this clone with a count of one. The J gene is TRBJ2-1, the V gene TRBV19; the match to TRBD1 covers 7 bases. The CDR3 consists of 16 residues. Trimming at V came to 4 bases and at J to 7 bases, leaving 13 bases not matched to a gene. The germline V gene has CDR1 LNHDA and CDR2 SQIVND (reference sequence). The CDR3, as DNA: TGTGCCAGTAGTAATCCCCGGGACAGAAGTAGTAATGAGCAGTTCTTC. As protein: CASSNPRDRSSNEQFF.

The chain links TRBV10-3 to TRBJ2-5; TRBD2 matches at 10 bases. Germline values: CDR1 ENHRY, CDR2 SYGVKD. The CDR3 consists of 16 residues. V lost 4 bases to trimming and J lost 3 bases; unmatched junction nucleotides: 8. The CDR3 bases are TGTGCCATCAGTGGCCTAGCGGGGGCGGGAGAAGAGACCCAGTACTTC. Protein: CAISGLAGAGEETQYF.

This chain joins TRBV20-1 and TRBJ2-7, with TRBD2 matching over 8 bases. V shed 3 bases and J 6 bases; nucleotides not matched to a gene: 7. CDR1 DFQATT and CDR2 SNEGSKA come from the germline V gene (reference sequence). This CDR3 has 13 residues. The CDR3 reads CSASIAGMVEQYF. CDR3 DNA sequence: TGCAGTGCTAGTATAGCGGGAATGGTCGAGCAGTACTTC.

The J gene is TRBJ1-2, the V gene TRBV5-4, with TRBD1 identical over 7 bases. V gave up 3 bases and J gave up 5 bases; unmatched junction bases: 7. This CDR3 comprises 14 residues. From germline, CDR1 is SGHNT and CDR2 YYREEE (reference sequence). Here the CDR3 reads CASSSRGQAYGYTF. The CDR3 DNA is TGTGCCAGCAGCTCCCGCGGACAGGCTTATGGCTACACCTTC.